This T cell receptor beta chain was identified during a study of CD8+ T cells in alopecia areata. In the study overall: Tofacitinib therapy took 6 to 18 months; 6 months off drug came after. Overall study findings and caveats: Possibly as an HLA-related effect, TCR sharing across patients appeared less clear than in mice.

V lost 6 bases and J 0 bases, leaving 9 bases between the germline ends. Germline V lookup: CDR1 MDHEN, CDR2 SYDVKM. CDR3 size: 14 residues. Extraction of RNA preceded its reverse transcription into cDNA, which served as the sequencing template. The protocol was immunoSEQ multiplex PCR, while the TCRdb copy is restricted to in-frame clones and leaves out a portion. Of approximately 66,000 clones in the sample, about three fifths were seen once. This clone occurred a few times. Its antigen is still unknown. The clonotype comes from a human donor with alopecia areata. This chain joins TRBV28 and TRBJ2-1; D not certain. The specimen comprised CD8+ T cells sorted from blood, sampled at week 0. CDR3 amino acids: CASSPRTSYNEQFF. The DNA for the CDR3 is TGTGCCAGCAGCCCCCGGACCTCCTACAATGAGCAGTTCTTC.